One and the same sample provided the 28 T cell receptor beta chains below, sequenced in a study of Graves' ophthalmopathy and Graves' hyperthyroidism. The sequenced template was RNA, covering the TCR beta CDR3 region. Amplification began with first-round RT-PCR using HTBI primers, then second-round multiplex PCR was performed. TCRdb used MiXCR to reprocess the multiplex PCR reads, holding one entry per CDR3 protein. The sample shows hundreds of thousands of distinct CDR3 sequences, 15% to 17% of them seen only once. The sample consisted of peripheral blood. Source of these receptors: a woman between 18 and 29 years old with stable Graves' hyperthyroidism.

This clonotype ranks as medium-sized. The rearrangement joins TRBV12-3 or TRBV12-4 to TRBJ2-7, with 11 bases that match TRBD2. Trimming took 8 bases from V and 6 from J; bases not matched to a gene: 6. CDR3 size: 13 residues. For the CDR3, the DNA is TGTGCCAGCGGGACTAGCGGAATGGGCGAGCAGTACTTC. It codes for CASGTSGMGEQYF.

This clonotype turned up a few times. The chain links TRBV11-2 to TRBJ1-4; TRBD1 might be the D (6 bases). CDR1 is SGHAT and CDR2 is FQNNGV in the germline V gene. Trimming took off 5 bases at V and 8 bases at J, with 24 bases between the two ends. The CDR3 covers 17 residues. The CDR3 coding sequence is TGTGCCAGCAGCCCCCCCTTCCCGGACAGCGCGGGGGAAAAACTGTTTTTT. As protein: CASSPPFPDSAGEKLFF.

The chain joins TRBV4-1 to TRBJ2-5; possible D gene TRBD1, 7 bases. Germline V gene sequence: CDR1 MGHRA, CDR2 YSYEKL. The CDR3 extends over 15 amino acids. The V end lost 4 bases, the J end lost 7 bases, and 19 bases lay between the germline ends. As DNA, the CDR3 is TGCGCCAGCAGCCCAACCTCCCGACAGGGAGGGACCCAGTACTTC. Encoded protein: CASSPTSRQGGTQYF.

This clonotype was counted ten times or more. The chain is built from TRBV4-1 and TRBJ1-6; D is unresolved. The ends were cut back, 1 base at V and 9 bases at J, with 4 bases in the middle. This CDR3 has 12 amino acids. CDR1 is MGHRA and CDR2 is YSYEKL in the germline V gene. CDR3 protein: CASSQVGSPLHF. The CDR3 DNA sequence: TGCGCCAGCAGCCAAGTAGGTTCACCCCTCCACTTT.

This clonotype has ten or more counts. This chain uses TRBV15 with TRBJ2-7; no definite D call. V dropped 7 bases and J dropped 0 bases, with 13 bases sitting between them. This CDR3 has 14 residues. Germline-derived CDR1 and CDR2 are LNHNV and YYDKDF (reference sequence). CDR3 loop: CATKAHPSSYEQYF. CDR3 coding DNA: TGTGCCACCAAGGCACATCCGAGCTCCTACGAGCAGTACTTC.

The sample holds many counts of this clonotype. The V call is TRBV20-1, the J call TRBJ2-5, with D uncertain. There are 12 residues in the CDR3. V lost 4 bases and J 3 bases, leaving 9 bases between the germline ends. Germline CDR1 reads DFQATT; CDR2 reads SNEGSKA (reference sequence). CDR3 residues: CSAIQDKETQYF. The CDR3 region has the DNA TGCAGTGCTATTCAGGATAAAGAGACCCAGTACTTC.

The chain uses TRBV11-2 and TRBJ1-2; D perhaps matches TRBD1 (6 bases). The CDR3 contains 15 residues. Germline V lookup: CDR1 SGHAT, CDR2 FQNNGV. Trimming pared 5 bases from V and 5 bases from J, leaving 18 bases between. DNA of the CDR3: TGTGCCAGCAGCCCCGGGACACGACCTTATTATGGCTACACCTTC. It specifies CASSPGTRPYYGYTF.

The rearrangement joins TRBV4-1 to TRBJ1-3, with TRBD1 as a possible D gene (5 bases). This CDR3 is built from 17 residues. V was clipped by 3 bases and J by 4 bases, with 19 bases between them. Germline lookup yields CDR1 MGHRA and CDR2 YSYEKL. The CDR3 is CASSQGTKGLAGNTIYF. The CDR3 nucleotides are TGCGCCAGCAGCCAGGGGACGAAGGGGCTGGCGGGAAACACCATATATTTT.

This clonotype was seen ten or more times. This chain uses TRBV7-6 with TRBJ1-5; D ambiguous. This CDR3 is built from 14 residues. V was pared by 2 bases and J by 8 bases, with 13 bases between. CDR1 SGHVS and CDR2 FNYEAQ come from the germline V gene. The CDR3 region is CASSLTPKVEPQHF. CDR3 coding DNA: TGTGCCAGCAGCTTAACCCCGAAGGTCGAGCCCCAGCATTTT.

Worth noting for this clonotype: One junction end does not reproduce the germline sequence, and a read error may be involved. CDR3 region: CSVDTGVMNTDAFF. CDR3 nucleotides: TGCAGCGTTGATACCGGGGTCATGAACACTGACGCTTTCTTT. The gene calls are TRBV29-1 and TRBJ1-1; no definite D call. Germline CDR1 reads SQVTM; CDR2 reads ANQGSEA. CDR3 length equals 14 residues. The complete variable domain, with remaining parts taken from reference TRBV29-1 and TRBJ1-1, reads SAVISQKPSRDICQRGTSLTIQCQVDSQVTMMFWYRQQPGQSLTLIATANQGSEATYESGFVIDKFPISRPNLTFSTLTVSNMSPEDSSIYLCSVDTGVMNTDAFFGQGTRLTVV.

Concerning this clonotype itself: A much larger clone differs from this one at a single base, so this may be a read error. This likely comes from a read error, as the CDR3 has no conserved phenylalanine or tryptophan at its end. DNA of the CDR3: TGTGCCAGCAGCTTGGGGGCGGATGCTTTCTTG. It codes for CASSLGADAFL. The chain uses TRBV11-2 and TRBJ1-1; TRBD1 might be the D (6 bases). The CDR3 runs 11 residues. The ends were cut back, 3 bases at V and 11 bases at J, with 10 bases in the middle. Germline assignment: CDR1 SGHAT and CDR2 FQNNGV.

This clonotype was detected many times. The gene calls are TRBV7-2 and TRBJ2-5; 7 bases match TRBD2. V gave up 7 bases and J gave up 6 bases; unmatched junction bases: 11. This CDR3 is 14 amino acids long. Germline V CDR1 and CDR2: SGHTA, FQGNSA. The CDR3 coding sequence is TGTGCCAGCACACGGGGCGGGGGAGAGAAGACCCAGTACTTC. Translation: CASTRGGGEKTQYF.

This clonotype was counted ten times or more. This chain links TRBV12-3 or TRBV12-4 with TRBJ2-2; D gene uncertain. The CDR3 covers 15 residues. The V and J ends lost 3 bases and 0 bases respectively, with 8 bases between them. CDR3 region: CASSLLETNTGELFF. The CDR3 nucleotides are TGTGCCAGCAGTTTGTTGGAAACGAACACCGGGGAGCTGTTTTTT.

This clonotype was counted a few times. As DNA, the CDR3 is TGTGCCAGCAGTCTCCGTAAGACAGGAAACTATGGCTACACCTTC. Encoded protein: CASSLRKTGNYGYTF. The chain links TRBV12-3 or TRBV12-4 to TRBJ1-2; tentative D call: TRBD1 (6 bases). The CDR3 is 15 residues long. V lost 5 bases and J lost 2, with 15 bases in between.

This clonotype was detected ten times or more. The chain combines TRBV12-3 or TRBV12-4 with TRBJ1-5; the D gene is possibly TRBD1 (6 bases). This CDR3 contains 15 residues. The V gene lost 3 bases and the J gene lost 6 bases, with 15 bases spanning the gap. The CDR3 nucleotides are TGTGCCAGCAGTTTGGCGGGGGGCGCGGGTCAGCCCCAGCATTTT. Protein: CASSLAGGAGQPQHF.

This clonotype was detected ten times or more. The gene calls are TRBV7-9 and TRBJ1-1, with unresolved D. In germline, CDR1 is SEHNR, CDR2 FQNEAQ (reference sequence). CDR3 length: 14 amino acids. Trimming pared 4 bases from V and 4 bases from J, leaving 13 bases between. The CDR3 spells CASSSQVVATEAFF. Here the CDR3 DNA reads TGTGCCAGCAGCTCCCAGGTAGTTGCCACTGAAGCTTTCTTT.

As regards this clonotype: A much larger clone lies one base from this, so it may be a read error. The V call is TRBV28, the J call TRBJ1-2; TRBD1 is a possible D gene (5 bases). There are 15 residues in the CDR3. Germline V gene sequence: CDR1 MDHEN, CDR2 SYDVKM. The CDR3 spells CTSSGGGRPNYGYTF. In nucleotides, the CDR3 is TGTACCAGCAGCGGCGGGGGAAGGCCTAACTATGGCTACACCTTC.

This clonotype was found many times. This rearrangement joins TRBV19 to TRBJ1-1; D is ambiguous. The germline CDR1 and CDR2 sequences are LNHDA and SQIVND (reference sequence). The V and J ends lost 3 bases and 3 bases respectively, with 11 bases between them. The CDR3 contains 14 residues. CDR3 region: CASSIDPADTEAFF. CDR3 sequence (DNA): TGTGCCAGTAGTATTGATCCTGCCGACACTGAAGCTTTCTTT.

This clonotype was seen repeatedly, ten times or more. In DNA, the CDR3 is TGTGCCAGCAGCGTAGACGCAGGGGGCTCCTATAATTCACCCCTCCACTTT. As protein: CASSVDAGGSYNSPLHF. This chain uses TRBV9 with TRBJ1-6; TRBD1 matches 7 bases. This CDR3 contains 17 residues. V lost 0 bases, J lost 0 bases, and 3 bases stayed unmatched. Germline loops: CDR1 SGDLS, CDR2 YYNGEE.

Here the CDR3 reads CAASTGTETEAFF. In DNA, the CDR3 is TGTGCCGCATCGACGGGGACGGAGACTGAAGCTTTCTTT. This rearrangement joins TRBV7-9 to TRBJ1-1; D possibly corresponds to TRBD1 (5 bases). The CDR3 extends over 13 amino acids. Trimming stripped 11 bases from V and 5 bases from J, with 18 bases between. CDR1 and CDR2 from the germline V gene are SEHNR and FQNEAQ (reference sequence). Combining the CDR3 with reference TRBV7-9 and TRBJ1-1 gives the whole variable domain DTGVSQNPRHKITKRGQNVTFRCDPISEHNRLYWYRQTLGQGPEFLTYFQNEAQLEKSRLLSDRFSAERPKGSFSTLEIQRTEQGDSAMYLCAASTGTETEAFFGQGTRLTVV.

On this clonotype itself: Since a much larger clone is just one base distant, this may be a read error. The genes are TRBV6-2 or TRBV6-3 and TRBJ1-1; D perhaps matches TRBD1 (6 bases). The germline CDR1 and CDR2 sequences are MNHEY and SVGEGT. The CDR3 runs to 14 residues. CDR3: CASRSGQPNTEACF. CDR3 coding DNA: TGTGCCAGCAGATCCGGACAGCCGAACACTGAAGCTTGCTTT.

This clonotype was recorded at least ten times. The gene calls are TRBV7-9 and TRBJ2-4, with 7 bases that match TRBD1. CDR1 and CDR2 from the germline V gene are SEHNR and FQNEAQ (reference sequence). With V trimmed by 7 bases and J by 7 bases, 4 bases remained unmatched. This CDR3 has 12 amino acids. This CDR3 is CASITGENIQYF. The CDR3 nucleotides are TGTGCCAGCATCACAGGGGAGAACATTCAGTACTTC.

Many counts were recorded for this clonotype. V is TRBV12-3 or TRBV12-4 and J is TRBJ1-1; a possible D gene is TRBD1 (5 bases). With 8 bases removed from V and 5 bases from J, the gap between germline ends came to 9 bases. The CDR3 covers 11 residues. The CDR3 spells CASRGRTEAFF. The CDR3 DNA is TGTGCCAGCCGGGGGAGGACTGAAGCTTTCTTT.

This clonotype has a count of ten or more. The chain couples TRBV10-1 to TRBJ1-1, with D maybe TRBD1 (5 bases). Between the trimmed V and J ends, which lost 3 bases and 5 bases, there was a span of 10 bases. CDR1 is WNHNN, CDR2 SYGVQD, per germline (reference sequence). CDR3 length equals 13 residues. The DNA for the CDR3 is TGCGCCAGCAGTGACGGGGGACGGACTGAAGCTTTCTTT. This codes for CASSDGGRTEAFF.

This clonotype was observed at least ten times. The chain joins TRBV12-3 or TRBV12-4 to TRBJ1-2; weak D call: TRBD1 (5 bases). The CDR3 totals 14 residues. Trimming took off 8 bases at V and 0 bases at J, with 13 bases between the two ends. This CDR3 is CASVRGGANYGYTF. The CDR3 DNA reads TGTGCCAGCGTTCGGGGGGGGGCTAACTATGGCTACACCTTC.

This clonotype was observed at least ten times. This rearrangement joins TRBV12-3 or TRBV12-4 to TRBJ1-5; D is undetermined. This CDR3 region has 14 residues. V lost 8 bases, J lost 7 bases, and 18 bases lay in between. CDR3 DNA sequence: TGTGCCAGCTCCGTCTCTTTTGGGCGACAGCCCCAGCATTTT. It specifies CASSVSFGRQPQHF.

This clonotype was recorded many times. The chain carries TRBV3-1 and TRBJ2-5; 9 bases are a match to TRBD2. Germline V lookup: CDR1 LGHDT, CDR2 YNNKEL (reference sequence). V was pared by 6 bases and J by 5 bases, with 7 bases of the junction left unmatched. The CDR3 consists of 14 residues. The CDR3 here is CASSLGLARETQYF. The CDR3 DNA reads as TGTGCCAGCAGTCTCGGACTAGCGCGGGAGACCCAGTACTTC.

This chain links TRBV19 with TRBJ1-1; weak D call: TRBD1 (6 bases). The length of the CDR3 is 14 residues. V was cut by 10 bases and J by 0 bases, with 15 bases left in between. Per germline, CDR1 LNHDA and CDR2 SQIVND (reference sequence). CDR3 amino acids: CATLEGGVNTEAFF. The CDR3 coding sequence is TGTGCCACTCTAGAAGGGGGGGTGAACACTGAAGCTTTCTTT.